The clone carrying this T cell receptor beta chain was seen repeatedly, ten times or more. The antigen remains unidentified. This entry belongs to a study of identical twins. General study results and limits: With monozygotic twins, out-of-frame TCR alpha sharing exceeded what models estimated. Clonotypes of the beta chain that were abundant in cord blood carried fewer insertions (memory repertoires showed none).

Healthy Caucasians supplied all donations. TCRdb independently ran MiXCR on the 5' RACE reads; one entry per CDR3 protein. The sample gives 200,000 to 250,000 distinct CDR3 sequences, around 8.1% of which show up once; about 1.8% is in the top ten. Trimming cost V 4 bases and J 1 base; bases outside gene matches: 3. Germline assignment: CDR1 SGHRS and CDR2 YFSETQ. The CDR3 extends over 14 amino acids. This same sample was also part of a study on yellow fever vaccine responses in identical twins.

The clonotype comes from a young woman in good health. Input material: memory (CD45RO+) T cells sorted from blood. This chain joins TRBV5-1 and TRBJ1-1, with 8 bases matching TRBD1. This CDR3 reads CASSTTGENTEAFF. Here the CDR3 DNA reads TGCGCCAGCAGCACGACAGGGGAGAACACTGAAGCTTTCTTT.